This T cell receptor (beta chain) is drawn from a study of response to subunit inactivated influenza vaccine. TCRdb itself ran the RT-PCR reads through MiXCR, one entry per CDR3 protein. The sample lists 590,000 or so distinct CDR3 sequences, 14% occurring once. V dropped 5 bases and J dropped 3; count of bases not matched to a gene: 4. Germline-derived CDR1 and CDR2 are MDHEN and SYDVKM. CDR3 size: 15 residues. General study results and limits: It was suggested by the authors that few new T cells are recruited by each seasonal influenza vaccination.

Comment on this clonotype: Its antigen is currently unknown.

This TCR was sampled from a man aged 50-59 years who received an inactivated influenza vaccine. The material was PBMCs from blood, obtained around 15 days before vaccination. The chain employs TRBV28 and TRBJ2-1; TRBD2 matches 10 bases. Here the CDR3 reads CASSVAGGHYNEQFF. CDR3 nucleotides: TGTGCCAGCAGTGTAGCGGGAGGCCACTACAATGAGCAGTTCTTC.